This T cell receptor beta chain stems from a study of T-cell memory formation after mild COVID-19. From the 5' RACE reads, TCRdb called clonotypes with MiXCR, one entry per CDR3 protein. The sample records about 210,000 distinct CDR3 sequences, roughly a tenth being singletons. This CDR3 comprises 17 residues. V lost 1 base to trimming and J lost 3 bases; unmatched junction nucleotides: 9. Germline V lookup: CDR1 SGHRS, CDR2 YFSETQ. This clonotype has more than one count but fewer than ten. The TCR was taken from a man aged 18 to 30 who had mild COVID-19 (a few samples of this study predate the infection). Cell type and time point are not known. The chain combines TRBV5-1 with TRBJ2-2; 7 bases match TRBD1. Source material: PBMCs or a T cell subset sorted from them (not recorded which). The CDR3 spells CASSLRAVGGDTGELFF. As DNA, the CDR3 is TGCGCCAGCAGCTTGAGGGCGGTAGGGGGCGACACCGGGGAGCTGTTTTTT.